Listed below are T cell receptor beta chains from one sample, sequenced in a study of blood T cell repertoires in COVID-19. Sequenced by immunoSEQ multiplex PCR; TCRdb stores in-frame clones only, minus some. The profile covers about 370,000 clones, with roughly nine tenths appearing a single time and 1% taken by the ten largest. Specimen: PBMCs or T cells enriched from blood (not recorded which). All receptors come from a man aged 18 to 29 who had recovered from COVID-19. Both conserved end residues are part of each CDR3. Fields, in order: V gene, clone size, J gene, D gene, CDR3 protein, CDR3 DNA. The D gene is left open where the match is weak. Rows give clone size only sometimes, using once, few, many, or a class for an expanded clone.

v_call: TRBV19
clone_size: NA
j_call: TRBJ2-7
d_call: NA
cdr3_aa: CASSNLPGNEQYF
cdr3_nt: TGTGCCAGTAGTAATTTACCAGGGAACGAGCAGTACTTC

v_call: TRBV5-1
clone_size: NA
j_call: TRBJ2-7
d_call: NA
cdr3_aa: CASSLITGSYEQYF
cdr3_nt: TGCGCCAGCAGCTTGATCACAGGTTCCTACGAGCAGTACTTC

v_call: TRBV5-1
clone_size: NA
j_call: TRBJ2-7
d_call: NA
cdr3_aa: CASSLAGWRDTYEQYF
cdr3_nt: TGCGCCAGCAGCTTGGCCGGGTGGCGGGATACCTACGAGCAGTACTTC

v_call: TRBV9
clone_size: NA
j_call: TRBJ2-5
d_call: TRBD2
cdr3_aa: CASSLTSGSGETQYF
cdr3_nt: TGTGCCAGCAGCCTTACTAGCGGGAGCGGAGAGACCCAGTACTTC

v_call: TRBV25-1
clone_size: NA
j_call: TRBJ2-1
d_call: TRBD1
cdr3_aa: CASSEYRTGVMQDEQFF
cdr3_nt: TGTGCCAGCAGTGAATACCGGACAGGGGTCATGCAAGACGAGCAGTTCTTC

v_call: TRBV27
clone_size: NA
j_call: TRBJ2-1
d_call: TRBD2
cdr3_aa: CASRPSGGSSYNEQFF
cdr3_nt: TGTGCCAGCAGACCCTCTGGCGGGAGCTCCTACAATGAGCAGTTCTTC

v_call: TRBV18
clone_size: NA
j_call: TRBJ1-1
d_call: TRBD1
cdr3_aa: CASSPRQGVDESEAFF
cdr3_nt: TGTGCCAGCTCACCCCGGCAGGGGGTGGATGAGAGTGAAGCTTTCTTT

v_call: TRBV7-7
clone_size: NA
j_call: TRBJ2-7
d_call: NA
cdr3_aa: CASSLYEGASYEQYF
cdr3_nt: TGTGCCAGCAGCTTATACGAGGGAGCCTCCTACGAGCAGTACTTC

v_call: TRBV24-1
clone_size: once
j_call: TRBJ2-2
d_call: TRBD2
cdr3_aa: CATSDPSGSKTGELFF
cdr3_nt: TGTGCCACCAGTGATCCGAGCGGGAGTAAAACCGGGGAGCTGTTTTTT

v_call: TRBV29-1
clone_size: NA
j_call: TRBJ2-7
d_call: TRBD1
cdr3_aa: CSASGTGTEQYF
cdr3_nt: TGCAGCGCATCCGGGACAGGGACCGAGCAGTACTTC

v_call: TRBV9
clone_size: NA
j_call: TRBJ2-1
d_call: NA
cdr3_aa: CASSVESGHNEQFF
cdr3_nt: TGTGCCAGCAGCGTAGAGAGCGGTCACAATGAGCAGTTCTTC

v_call: TRBV5-6
clone_size: NA
j_call: TRBJ1-4
d_call: NA
cdr3_aa: CASSLFVVAPNEKLFF
cdr3_nt: TGTGCCAGCAGCTTGTTTGTTGTAGCTCCGAATGAAAAACTGTTTTTT

v_call: TRBV3-1/TRBV3-2
clone_size: NA
j_call: TRBJ2-3
d_call: TRBD2
cdr3_aa: CASSQDNGREAFFPTDTQYF
cdr3_nt: TGTGCCAGCAGCCAAGATAATGGGCGGGAGGCCTTCTTTCCCACAGATACGCAGTATTTT

v_call: TRBV5-1
clone_size: once
j_call: TRBJ2-2
d_call: NA
cdr3_aa: CASSLYTGNTGELFF
cdr3_nt: TGCGCCAGCAGCTTGTATACGGGGAACACCGGGGAGCTGTTTTTT

v_call: TRBV19
clone_size: NA
j_call: TRBJ2-2
d_call: NA
cdr3_aa: CASSTSLNTGELFF
cdr3_nt: TGTGCCAGTAGTACGTCTCTGAACACCGGGGAGCTGTTTTTT

v_call: TRBV11-3
clone_size: once
j_call: TRBJ2-1
d_call: TRBD2
cdr3_aa: CASSLGGGRGDEQFF
cdr3_nt: TGTGCCAGCAGCTTAGGTGGCGGGAGAGGCGATGAGCAGTTCTTC

v_call: TRBV7-3
clone_size: NA
j_call: TRBJ1-2
d_call: NA
cdr3_aa: CASSFSRGYGYTF
cdr3_nt: TGTGCCAGCAGCTTCAGCAGGGGCTATGGCTACACCTTC

v_call: TRBV18
clone_size: once
j_call: TRBJ1-5
d_call: TRBD1
cdr3_aa: CASSPAADRVRGQPQHF
cdr3_nt: TGTGCCAGCTCACCCGCGGCAGACAGGGTTAGGGGTCAGCCCCAGCATTTT

v_call: TRBV5-1
clone_size: NA
j_call: TRBJ1-3
d_call: NA
cdr3_aa: CASSPNTGVPGNTIYF
cdr3_nt: TGCGCCAGCAGCCCCAACACAGGAGTTCCTGGAAACACCATATATTTT

v_call: TRBV6-5
clone_size: once
j_call: TRBJ2-2
d_call: TRBD1
cdr3_aa: CASRLAGGTGELFF
cdr3_nt: TGTGCCAGCCGGTTGGCAGGGGGCACCGGGGAGCTGTTTTTT

v_call: TRBV7-8
clone_size: NA
j_call: TRBJ2-7
d_call: NA
cdr3_aa: CASSSRGESGTYYEQYF
cdr3_nt: TGTGCCAGCAGCTCCCGCGGGGAGTCCGGGACTTACTACGAGCAGTACTTC

v_call: TRBV5-6
clone_size: NA
j_call: TRBJ2-2
d_call: TRBD2
cdr3_aa: CASSLWLAGAFTGELFF
cdr3_nt: TGTGCCAGCAGCTTGTGGCTAGCGGGGGCCTTCACCGGGGAGCTGTTTTTT

v_call: TRBV7-3
clone_size: NA
j_call: TRBJ1-1
d_call: NA
cdr3_aa: CASSLGHLNTEAFF
cdr3_nt: TGTGCCAGCAGCTTAGGACACTTGAACACTGAAGCTTTCTTT

v_call: TRBV6-6
clone_size: NA
j_call: TRBJ2-5
d_call: NA
cdr3_aa: CASSLQDTIQETQYF
cdr3_nt: TGTGCCAGCAGTCTACAGGACACTATTCAAGAGACCCAGTACTTC

v_call: TRBV10-3
clone_size: NA
j_call: TRBJ2-7
d_call: NA
cdr3_aa: CAISGPSTTGTSSYEQYF
cdr3_nt: TGTGCCATCAGTGGCCCGAGTACTACGGGTACCTCCTCCTACGAGCAGTACTTC

v_call: TRBV18
clone_size: once
j_call: TRBJ1-4
d_call: NA
cdr3_aa: CASSGTGATNEKLFF
cdr3_nt: TGTGCCAGCTCAGGAACAGGTGCAACTAATGAAAAACTGTTTTTT

v_call: TRBV4-3
clone_size: NA
j_call: TRBJ1-6
d_call: NA
cdr3_aa: CASSQSRQQSPLHF
cdr3_nt: TGCGCCAGCAGCCAAAGTCGACAGCAATCACCCCTCCACTTT

v_call: TRBV28
clone_size: NA
j_call: TRBJ2-7
d_call: NA
cdr3_aa: CASHGSSYEQYF
cdr3_nt: TGTGCCAGCCACGGGAGTTCATACGAGCAGTACTTC

v_call: TRBV3-1/TRBV3-2
clone_size: NA
j_call: TRBJ1-4
d_call: NA
cdr3_aa: CASSLPTGYNEKLFF
cdr3_nt: TGTGCCAGCAGCCTCCCGACAGGCTATAATGAAAAACTGTTTTTT

v_call: TRBV7-9
clone_size: NA
j_call: TRBJ2-7
d_call: NA
cdr3_aa: CASSFQGLSYEQYF
cdr3_nt: TGTGCCAGCAGCTTTCAGGGCCTCTCCTACGAGCAGTACTTC

v_call: TRBV5-4
clone_size: NA
j_call: TRBJ2-7
d_call: TRBD1
cdr3_aa: CASSLGPQGTVDEQYF
cdr3_nt: TGTGCCAGCAGCTTGGGGCCACAGGGGACAGTGGACGAGCAGTACTTC

v_call: TRBV12-3/TRBV12-4
clone_size: NA
j_call: TRBJ1-1
d_call: NA
cdr3_aa: CASSLGGGTEAFF
cdr3_nt: TGTGCCAGCAGTTTAGGGGGGGGCACTGAAGCTTTCTTT